One and the same sample provided the 29 T cell receptor beta chains below, sequenced in a study of cytomegalovirus exposure and HLA in healthy donors. The PCR used 60 Vbeta and 13 Jbeta primers. Assay: immunoSEQ multiplex PCR; the TCRdb copy retains only in-frame clones and omits some. The sample carries under 110,000 clones, about 80% recorded once. The source material was PBMCs. All receptors come from a man aged 35 to 55 in good health and CMV-seronegative.

Here the CDR3 reads CASSQDRVDTEAFF. CDR3 DNA sequence: TGCGCCAGCAGCCAAGACAGGGTGGACACTGAAGCTTTCTTT. This chain connects TRBV4-3 to TRBJ1-1; D perhaps matches TRBD1 (5 bases). This CDR3 is built from 14 residues. Trimming removed 0 bases from V and 3 bases from J, with 8 bases in between. The germline gives CDR1 LGHNA, CDR2 YSLEER.

V gene TRBV6-1 combines with J gene TRBJ1-2; D not resolved. This CDR3 is built from 15 residues. Trimming shortened V by 5 bases and J by 1 base, and 14 bases separated the two germline ends. Looked up from germline, CDR1 is MNHNS and CDR2 is SASEGT. The CDR3 nucleotides read TGTGCCAGCAGTCTCCATTTCAGTGGTAACTATGGCTACACCTTC. Translated: CASSLHFSGNYGYTF.

The J gene is TRBJ2-7, the V gene TRBV11-2, with 8 bases that match TRBD2. CDR3 length equals 15 residues. V lost 1 base and J lost 4; bases outside the gene matches: 6. The V gene's germline CDR1 is SGHAT and CDR2 FQNNGV. The CDR3 sequence: CASSLGASGQYEQYV. The CDR3 DNA reads TGTGCCAGCAGCTTAGGGGCTAGCGGGCAGTACGAGCAGTACGTC.

The chain uses TRBV14 and TRBJ2-6; unclear D gene. Germline V lookup: CDR1 SGHDN, CDR2 FVKESK. V lost 4 bases to trimming and J lost 1 base, with 11 bases between them. This CDR3 region has 16 residues. CDR3 DNA: TGTGCCAGCAGCCCCCAATTACTTTCTGGGGCCAACGTCCTGACTTTC. Protein: CASSPQLLSGANVLTF.

The gene calls are TRBV28 and TRBJ1-5, with 9 bases identical to TRBD1. The CDR3 totals 14 residues. Trimming at V came to 5 bases and at J to 9 bases, leaving 8 bases not matched to a gene. CDR1 and CDR2 (germline): MDHEN, SYDVKM. CDR3 amino acids: CASSQGQGWVPQHF. CDR3 DNA sequence: TGTGCCAGCAGTCAAGGACAGGGGTGGGTGCCCCAGCATTTT.

The CDR3 sequence is CASSQDLEVTGANEKLFF. CDR3 DNA sequence: TGCGCCAGCAGCCAAGATCTCGAGGTTACCGGGGCTAATGAAAAACTGTTTTTT. This chain uses TRBV4-1 with TRBJ1-4; no reliable D call. The CDR3 runs to 18 residues. Between the trimmed V and J ends, which lost 0 bases and 3 bases, there was a span of 17 bases. CDR1 and CDR2 from the germline V gene are MGHRA and YSYEKL.

The V call is TRBV7-3, the J call TRBJ2-5, with TRBD2 as a possible D gene (7 bases). CDR1 is SGHTA, CDR2 FQGTGA, per germline. CDR3 length: 13 amino acids. V lost 4 bases, J lost 5 bases, and 11 bases lay in between. The CDR3, as DNA: TGTGCCAGCAGCTGGGGGGGGCTGGAGACCCAGTACTTC. Translated, it gives CASSWGGLETQYF.

The V call is TRBV5-1, the J call TRBJ2-1; 8 bases are shared with TRBD1. This CDR3 spans 15 amino acids. Per the germline V gene, CDR1 is SGHRS and CDR2 is YFSETQ. The V and J ends lost 2 bases and 8 bases, in that order; junction bases with no gene match: 9. The CDR3 DNA is TGCGCCAGCAGCTTTAGGACAGGGAGGCGGGATGAGCAGTTCTTC. The encoded protein is CASSFRTGRRDEQFF.

Of note for this clone: Relative to the germline gene, one junction end is altered; a read error may explain this. The rearrangement uses TRBV27 and TRBJ2-3; TRBD2 matches 8 bases. This CDR3 spans 15 amino acids. Germline V gene lookup returns CDR1 MNHEY and CDR2 SMNVEV (reference sequence). The CDR3 here is CASSQQIAGSDSQYF. In nucleotides, the CDR3 is TGTGCCAGCAGTCAACAAATAGCGGGGTCAGATTCGCAGTATTTT.

The J gene is TRBJ1-5, the V gene TRBV6-5; D gene ambiguous. Germline CDR1 is MNHEY and CDR2 is SVGAGI. This CDR3 has 14 residues. V was shortened by 11 bases and J by 0 bases, with 14 bases between the two germline ends. CDR3 sequence (DNA): TGTGCCCCCCGCCGCGATTTTAGCAATCAGCCCCAGCATTTT. It is translated as CAPRRDFSNQPQHF.

The chain uses TRBV7-6 and TRBJ1-6, with D maybe TRBD1 (6 bases). Germline V lookup: CDR1 SGHVS, CDR2 FNYEAQ. The CDR3 length is 20 residues. V was cut by 5 bases and J by 0 bases, with 23 bases left in between. CDR3 sequence (DNA): TGTGCCAGCAGCCTCCGGACAGTTCTTCTCCAAAGCTCCTATAATTCACCCCTCCACTTT. Amino acid sequence: CASSLRTVLLQSSYNSPLHF.

The rearrangement uses TRBV18 and TRBJ1-1; 8 bases map to TRBD1. V lost 5 bases and J lost 1; bases outside the gene matches: 3. The CDR3 loop spans 14 amino acids. Germline CDR1 reads KGHSH; CDR2 reads LQKENI. CDR3: CASSSTGANTEAFF. CDR3 nucleotide sequence: TGTGCCAGCTCATCGACAGGGGCGAACACTGAAGCTTTCTTT.

The rearrangement joins TRBV19 to TRBJ2-7; maybe TRBD1 (6 bases). Germline V gene lookup returns CDR1 LNHDA and CDR2 SQIVND (reference sequence). Trimming cost V 2 bases and J 2 bases, with 10 bases left between them. The CDR3 extends over 14 amino acids. Written as DNA, the CDR3 is TGTGCCAGTAGTATAAAACAGGGAGCCTACGAGCAGTACTTC. Protein sequence: CASSIKQGAYEQYF.

As concerns this clone: One junction end does not reproduce the germline sequence, and a read error may be involved. The chain employs TRBV7-9 and TRBJ1-2, with TRBD1 matching over 12 bases. This CDR3 has 16 amino acids. Germline CDR1 reads SEHNR; CDR2 reads FQNEAQ (reference sequence). The CDR3 region has the DNA TGTTCCAGCAGCTTAGGGGGACAGGGGGCCGGCTATGGCTACACCTTC. It codes for CSSSLGGQGAGYGYTF.

The chain combines TRBV6-5 with TRBJ2-7, with D perhaps TRBD1 (5 bases). This CDR3 is built from 15 residues. Trimming took off 0 bases at V and 0 bases at J, with 9 bases between the two ends. Looked up from germline, CDR1 is MNHEY and CDR2 is SVGAGI. The CDR3 DNA sequence: TGTGCCAGCAGTTACTCACAGGTATACTCCTACGAGCAGTACTTC. Protein product: CASSYSQVYSYEQYF.

In this sample, this clone turned up once. The J gene is TRBJ2-1, the V gene TRBV4-2; TRBD2 matches 11 bases. V dropped 0 bases and J dropped 8; count of bases not matched to a gene: 9. CDR1 and CDR2 from the germline V gene are LGHNA and YNFKEQ. The CDR3 extends over 17 amino acids. The CDR3 sequence: CASSQDPRTSGSHEQFF. Here the CDR3 DNA reads TGTGCCAGCAGCCAAGACCCTAGGACTAGCGGGTCCCATGAGCAGTTCTTC.

V usage is TRBV4-1 and J usage is TRBJ2-3; 14 bases fit TRBD2. There are 15 residues in the CDR3. V shed 4 bases, J shed 8 bases, and the junction held 5 bases outside the gene matches. Per the germline V gene, CDR1 is MGHRA and CDR2 is YSYEKL. In DNA form, the CDR3 reads TGCGCCAGCAGCCTGCCGACTAGCGGGGGGGGTACGCAGTATTTT. It yields the protein CASSLPTSGGGTQYF.

The V and J genes are TRBV18 and TRBJ2-7; maybe TRBD2 (6 bases). The germline V gene has CDR1 KGHSH and CDR2 LQKENI. V was cut by 3 bases and J by 7 bases, with 10 bases left in between. The CDR3 spans 12 residues. CDR3 protein: CASSPRESEQYF. The CDR3 region has the DNA TGTGCCAGCTCACCCCGGGAGTCTGAGCAGTACTTC.

The rearrangement links TRBV4-3 to TRBJ1-2, with a tentative D call TRBD1 (5 bases). Germline V gene sequence: CDR1 LGHNA, CDR2 YSLEER. V lost 5 bases to trimming and J lost 4 bases, with 14 bases between them. This CDR3 contains 14 residues. CDR3 in DNA: TGCGCCAGCAGCTATGGGGGGGACGGCTATGGCTACACCTTC. Its protein is CASSYGGDGYGYTF.

The chain joins TRBV5-1 to TRBJ2-3, with TRBD1 matching 10 bases. V gave up 5 bases and J gave up 4 bases; unmatched junction bases: 7. CDR3 length equals 15 residues. Germline assignment: CDR1 SGHRS and CDR2 YFSETQ. The CDR3 sequence: CASSPGQGWSDTQYF. For the CDR3, the DNA is TGCGCCAGCAGTCCGGGACAGGGGTGGTCAGATACGCAGTATTTT. The variable domain in full, completed from reference TRBV5-1 and TRBJ2-3, reads KAGVTQTPRYLIKTRGQQVTLSCSPISGHRSVSWYQQTPGQGLQFLFEYFSETQRNKGNFPGRFSGRQFSNSRSEMNVSTLELGDSALYLCASSPGQGWSDTQYFGPGTRLTVL.

CDR3 amino acids: CASSSIQGSSYNEQFF. CDR3 sequence (DNA): TGTGCCAGCAGTTCCATACAGGGGAGCTCCTACAATGAGCAGTTCTTC. The chain combines TRBV28 with TRBJ2-1, with 7 bases identical to TRBD1. The CDR3 is made up of 16 amino acids. Per the germline V gene, CDR1 is MDHEN and CDR2 is SYDVKM. After removal of 4 bases from V and 0 bases from J, the junction contained 6 bases not matched to a gene.

The V and J genes are TRBV9 and TRBJ2-5; D might be TRBD2 (6 bases). Trimming stripped 0 bases from V and 4 bases from J, with 13 bases between. Germline CDR1 and CDR2: SGDLS and YYNGEE. The CDR3 is 15 amino acids. CDR3 bases: TGTGCCAGCAGCGTAGTCCCGGGGGTGGGAGAGACCCAGTACTTC. Protein product: CASSVVPGVGETQYF.

CDR3 sequence: CASRQRGGGTGELFF. The CDR3 DNA follows: TGTGCCAGCAGGCAGCGGGGGGGAGGCACCGGGGAGCTGTTTTTT. The rearrangement joins TRBV7-2 to TRBJ2-2, with TRBD2 matching over 10 bases. Germline lookup yields CDR1 SGHTA and CDR2 FQGNSA. V lost 6 bases to trimming and J lost 4 bases; unmatched junction nucleotides: 5. The CDR3 totals 15 residues.

The chain carries TRBV19 and TRBJ1-2; TRBD1 matches at 9 bases. The CDR3 totals 14 residues. Trimming took 7 bases from V and 4 from J; bases not matched to a gene: 7. CDR1 is LNHDA and CDR2 is SQIVND in the germline V gene (reference sequence). As DNA, the CDR3 is TGTGCCAGTACAATTGGGACAGGGACCTATGGCTACACCTTC. Its protein product is CASTIGTGTYGYTF.

The CDR3 reads CASSWGVSGGTDTQYF. CDR3 nucleotide sequence: TGTGCCAGCAGCTGGGGGGTTAGCGGGGGGACAGATACGCAGTATTTT. The J gene is TRBJ2-3, the V gene TRBV7-2; 10 bases match TRBD2. This CDR3 spans 16 amino acids. V was clipped by 4 bases and J by 3 bases; unmatched bases: 7. The germline V gene has CDR1 SGHTA and CDR2 FQGNSA.

The chain is built from TRBV6-1 and TRBJ1-5; 9 bases map to TRBD1. Germline assignment: CDR1 MNHNS and CDR2 SASEGT. The CDR3 covers 18 residues. With 6 bases clipped from V and 6 bases from J, the junction kept 18 bases outside the gene matches. The chain's CDR3 is CASSERGDRVKTPQPQHF. The CDR3 bases are TGTGCCAGCAGCGAAAGGGGGGACAGGGTGAAGACGCCTCAGCCCCAGCATTTT.

This chain joins TRBV11-3 and TRBJ2-6; no clear D. The ends were cut back, 1 base at V and 0 bases at J, with 4 bases in the middle. Germline CDR1 reads SGHNT; CDR2 reads YENEEA. CDR3 size: 15 residues. This chain's CDR3 is CASSLGISGANVLTF. The CDR3 bases are TGTGCCAGCAGCTTAGGTATCTCTGGGGCCAACGTCCTGACTTTC.

This chain links TRBV29-1 with TRBJ1-1, with TRBD1 matching 7 bases. The CDR3 spans 10 residues. CDR1 SQVTM and CDR2 ANQGSEA come from the germline V gene. V lost 6 bases and J lost 8; bases outside the gene matches: 3. CDR3: CSVKQGEAFF. In DNA, the CDR3 is TGCAGCGTCAAACAGGGGGAAGCTTTCTTT.

V is TRBV14 and J is TRBJ1-6, with D unclear. This CDR3 is built from 12 residues. Germline loops: CDR1 SGHDN, CDR2 FVKESK. V gave up 1 base and J gave up 10 bases, with 5 bases separating them. The CDR3 DNA reads as TGTGCCAGCAGCCAAGTCGGGTCACCCCTCCACTTT. This sequence encodes CASSQVGSPLHF.